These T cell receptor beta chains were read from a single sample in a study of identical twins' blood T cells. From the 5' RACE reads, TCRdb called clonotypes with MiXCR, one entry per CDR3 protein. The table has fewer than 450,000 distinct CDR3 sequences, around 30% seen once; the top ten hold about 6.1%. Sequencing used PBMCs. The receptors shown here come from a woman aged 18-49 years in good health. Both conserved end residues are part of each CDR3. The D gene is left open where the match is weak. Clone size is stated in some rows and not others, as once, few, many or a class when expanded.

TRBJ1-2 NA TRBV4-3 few CASSQAAANYGYTF TGCGCCAGCAGCCAAGCGGCGGCTAACTATGGCTACACCTTC
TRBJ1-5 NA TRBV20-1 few CSARGYSNQPQHF TGCAGTGCTAGAGGGTATAGCAATCAGCCCCAGCATTTT
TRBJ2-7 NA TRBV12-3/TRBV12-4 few CASSLGRVGTYEQYF TGTGCCAGCAGTTTAGGCAGGGTAGGGACCTACGAGCAGTACTTC
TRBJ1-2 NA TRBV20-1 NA CSARVRDSNYGYTF TGCAGTGCTCGCGTCAGGGACTCAAACTATGGCTACACCTTC
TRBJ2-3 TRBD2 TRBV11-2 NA CASSFLRTSGGGDTQYF TGTGCCAGCAGCTTTCTTCGGACTAGCGGGGGTGGAGATACGCAGTATTTT
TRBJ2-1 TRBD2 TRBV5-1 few CASSVTGTSGRNEQFF TGCGCCAGCAGCGTCACCGGGACTAGCGGGAGGAATGAGCAGTTCTTC
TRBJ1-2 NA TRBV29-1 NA CSVAGTATNYGYTF TGCAGCGTTGCGGGGACCGCAACTAACTATGGCTACACCTTC
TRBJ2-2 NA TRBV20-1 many CSARDGTVGDTGELFF TGCAGTGCTAGGGATGGGACGGTTGGGGACACCGGGGAGCTGTTTTTT
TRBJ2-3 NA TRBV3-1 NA CASSQAPRSLVAQYF TGTGCCAGCAGCCAAGCCCCTCGTAGTCTCGTTGCGCAGTATTTT
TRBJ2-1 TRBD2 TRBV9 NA CASSVEASGGHEQFF TGTGCCAGCAGCGTAGAAGCTAGCGGGGGTCATGAGCAGTTCTTC
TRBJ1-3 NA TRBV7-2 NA CASSFARGLGNTIYF TGTGCCAGCAGCTTTGCCCGGGGGCTCGGAAACACCATATATTTT
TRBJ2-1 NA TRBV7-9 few CASSPGPVGNEQFF TGTGCCAGCAGCCCCGGTCCGGTCGGCAATGAGCAGTTCTTC
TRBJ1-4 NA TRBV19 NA CASPSPAGNEKLFF TGTGCCAGTCCTTCCCCGGCAGGGAATGAAAAACTGTTTTTT
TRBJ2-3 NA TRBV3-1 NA CASSQDGTDTQYF TGTGCCAGCAGCCAAGATGGGACAGATACGCAGTATTTT
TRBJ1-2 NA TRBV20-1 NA CSATNPGAGGYTF TGCAGTGCTACCAACCCAGGGGCCGGTGGCTACACCTTC
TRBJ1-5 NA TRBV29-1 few CSVDGGVGQPQHF TGCAGCGTTGATGGAGGGGTTGGACAGCCCCAGCATTTT
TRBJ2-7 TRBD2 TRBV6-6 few CASSQPGLVGYEQYF TGTGCCAGCAGTCAGCCGGGACTAGTTGGTTACGAGCAGTACTTC
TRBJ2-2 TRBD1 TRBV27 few CASSLGTGVTGELFF TGTGCCAGCAGTTTGGGGACAGGGGTCACCGGGGAGCTGTTTTTT
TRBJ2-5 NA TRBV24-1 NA CATSGPSQETQYF TGTGCCACCAGTGGTCCCAGCCAAGAGACCCAGTACTTC
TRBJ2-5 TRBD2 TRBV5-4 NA CASSFGTAGYSAQYF TGTGCCAGCAGCTTTGGTACAGCGGGGTATTCGGCCCAGTACTTC
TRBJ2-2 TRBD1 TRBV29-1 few CSVEPDRNPGELFF TGCAGCGTCGAACCGGACAGGAACCCCGGGGAGCTGTTTTTT
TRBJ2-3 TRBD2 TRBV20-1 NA CSARAGGVDTQYF TGCAGTGCTAGAGCGGGGGGGGTTGATACGCAGTATTTT
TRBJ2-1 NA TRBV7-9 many CASSPANGGGEQFF TGTGCCAGCAGCCCGGCGAACGGGGGCGGTGAGCAGTTCTTC
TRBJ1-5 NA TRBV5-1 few CASSLAAGDQPQHF TGCGCCAGCAGCTTGGCGGCAGGGGACCAGCCCCAGCATTTT
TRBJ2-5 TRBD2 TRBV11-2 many CASMAGGETQYF TGTGCCAGTATGGCGGGAGGGGAGACCCAGTACTTC
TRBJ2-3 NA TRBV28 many CVSSQLGASTDTQYF TGTGTCAGCAGTCAACTCGGAGCTAGCACAGATACGCAGTATTTT
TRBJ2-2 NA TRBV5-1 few CASRNTGELFF TGTGCCAGCAGGAACACCGGGGAGCTGTTTTTT
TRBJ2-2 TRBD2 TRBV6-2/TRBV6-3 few CASSTREGGELFF TGTGCCAGCAGTACTCGGGAGGGCGGGGAGCTGTTTTTT
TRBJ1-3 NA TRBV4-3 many CASSQDTPGNTIYF TGCGCCAGCAGCCAAGACACCCCTGGAAACACCATATATTTT
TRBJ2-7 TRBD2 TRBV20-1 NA CSARDWGTSGYEQYF TGCAGTGCTAGAGATTGGGGGACTAGCGGGTACGAGCAGTACTTC
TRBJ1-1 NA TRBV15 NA CATSSPSRTGSAAFF TGTGCCACCAGCAGCCCATCGAGAACAGGGTCCGCCGCTTTCTTT
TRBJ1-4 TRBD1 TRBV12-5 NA CASGLAGQDRENEKLFF TGTGCTAGTGGTTTGGCAGGACAGGACAGGGAAAATGAAAAACTGTTTTTT
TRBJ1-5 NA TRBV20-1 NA CSADPGIIGQPQHF TGCAGTGCAGACCCCGGGATTATTGGTCAGCCCCAGCATTTT